The clone carrying this TCR beta chain was counted between two and nine times. Its antigen is not identified. CDR1 is MNHNS and CDR2 is SASEGT in the germline V gene. With 5 bases removed from V and 8 bases from J, the gap between germline ends came to 15 bases. There are 13 residues in the CDR3. These data belong to a study of T cells after yellow fever vaccination. Regarding the study as a whole: A secondary response was less intense yet reached its peak sooner, at day 5 versus 15. Reappearing after the booster were most of the clones from primary vaccination (about 96% CD4, approximately 85% CD8). A limited proportion of clonotypes was detected within both the CD4 and CD8 compartments. The bulk population could contribute abundant contaminating clonotypes to FACS-sorted repertoires.

TCRdb fed the 5' RACE reads into MiXCR, producing one record per CDR3 protein. This sample yields 500,000 to 650,000 distinct CDR3 sequences, of which 17% are seen a single time; 15% to 20% belongs to the top ten. Specimen: PBMCs, collected 5 to 6 days after the first yellow fever vaccination. The chain links TRBV6-1 to TRBJ2-5; D ambiguous. The receptor comes from a young man who received the YFV17D yellow fever vaccine. CDR3 in amino acids: CASSPEMRSTQYF. CDR3 nucleotide sequence: TGTGCCAGCAGTCCCGAGATGAGGAGTACCCAGTACTTC.